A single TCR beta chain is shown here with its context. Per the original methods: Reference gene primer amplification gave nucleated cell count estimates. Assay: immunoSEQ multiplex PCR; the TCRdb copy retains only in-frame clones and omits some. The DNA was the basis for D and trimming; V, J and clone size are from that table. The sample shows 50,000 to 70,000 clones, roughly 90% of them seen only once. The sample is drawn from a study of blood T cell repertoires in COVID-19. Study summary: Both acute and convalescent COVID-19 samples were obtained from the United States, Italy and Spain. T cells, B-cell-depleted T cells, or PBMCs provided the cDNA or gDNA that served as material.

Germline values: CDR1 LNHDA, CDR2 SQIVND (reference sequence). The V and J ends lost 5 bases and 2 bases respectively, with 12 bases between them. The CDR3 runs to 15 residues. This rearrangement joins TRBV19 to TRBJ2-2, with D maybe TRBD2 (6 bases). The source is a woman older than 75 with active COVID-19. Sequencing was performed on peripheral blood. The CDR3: CASSSPGTNTGELFF. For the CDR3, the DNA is TGTGCCAGTAGTTCCCCAGGGACTAACACCGGGGAGCTGTTTTTT.